This TCR beta chain is drawn from a study of human T cells and chemical hapten exposure. The overall study: The study sensitized with 2% DPC on a 2 cm by 2 cm patch of upper inner arm skin. Study results and caveats: Donors had alopecia, so their immune response may differ from healthy people's. The formation of large CDR3 similarity clusters by expanded TCRs significantly exceeded that of controls.

Unique molecular identifiers were linked by the library to individual cDNA molecules. TCRdb fed the RACE reads into MiXCR, producing one record per CDR3 protein. The sample comprises 100,000 or so distinct CDR3 sequences, 10% of which are singletons, and 2.2% rests with the top ten. CDR1 and CDR2 (germline): SGHDT, YYEEEE. The CDR3 consists of 16 residues. V shed 0 bases and J shed 3 bases, with 14 bases lying between them. In the case of this clonotype: Its antigen is as yet unknown.

Time point meaning: patch test 1, 2 weeks after DPC sensitization. Treatment indicated: therapeutic diphenylcyclopropenone sensitization with weekly scalp DPC. The chain has TRBV5-6 and TRBJ2-3; TRBD2 is a possible D gene (5 bases). Material: whole blood, obtained in connection with sensitization to the hapten diphenylcyclopropenone (DPC). The sequence derives from a man between 35 and 55 years old with alopecia areata. Some clones in this sample may be carry-over from other donors' samples. The CDR3 DNA reads as TGTGCCAGCAGCTTGGCATGGGCGACGGGAACAGATACGCAGTATTTT. The encoded protein is CASSLAWATGTDTQYF.